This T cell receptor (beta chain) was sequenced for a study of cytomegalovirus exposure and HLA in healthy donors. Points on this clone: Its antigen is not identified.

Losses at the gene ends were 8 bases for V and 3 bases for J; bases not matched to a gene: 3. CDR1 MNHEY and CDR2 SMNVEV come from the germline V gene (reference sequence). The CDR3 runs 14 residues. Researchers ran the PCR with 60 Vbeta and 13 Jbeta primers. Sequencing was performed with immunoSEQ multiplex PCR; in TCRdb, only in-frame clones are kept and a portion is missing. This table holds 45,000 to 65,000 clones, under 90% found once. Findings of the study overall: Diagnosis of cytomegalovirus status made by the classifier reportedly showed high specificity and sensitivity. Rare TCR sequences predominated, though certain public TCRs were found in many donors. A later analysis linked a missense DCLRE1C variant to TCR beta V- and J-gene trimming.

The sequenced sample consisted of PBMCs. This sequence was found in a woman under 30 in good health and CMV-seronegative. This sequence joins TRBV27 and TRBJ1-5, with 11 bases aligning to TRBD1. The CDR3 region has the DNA TGTGCCAGCCGGGGACAGGGGGTCAATCAGCCCCAGCATTTT. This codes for CASRGQGVNQPQHF.